Listed below are T cell receptor beta chains from one sample, sequenced in a study of OX40 agonist ivuxolimab in advanced cancers. Sequencing used immunoSEQ multiplex PCR; TCRdb keeps in-frame clones, though not all of them. The data contain tens of thousands of clones, 80% to 90% of them singletons. Sequenced material: CD4+ or CD8+ T cells sorted from blood, taken in a trial of the OX40 agonist ivuxolimab. These TCRs come from an adult with an advanced solid tumor such as melanoma, head and neck, liver or kidney cancer. CDR3s include the opening cysteine and the closing phenylalanine or tryptophan. The D gene is left open where the match is weak. Some rows mark clone size as missing; the rest say once, few, many or name a class of expanded clone.

>TRBJ2-1|TRBV5-8|.|.
TGTGCCAGCAGCTTAGGCAGGACCTCCTACAATGAGCAGTTCTTC
CASSLGRTSYNEQFF
>TRBJ1-1|TRBV6-5|.|.
TGTGCCAGTAGGGGCTCGGGGACTGAAGCTTTCTTT
CASRGSGTEAFF
>TRBJ1-2|TRBV18|.|.
TGTGCCAGCTCACCAACTGTCGGCAGACCTAACTATGGCTACACCTTC
CASSPTVGRPNYGYTF
>TRBJ2-1|TRBV4-2|once|TRBD2
TGTGCCAGCAGCCAAGATTCCCGACCTTTAGCGGGGGGGCATATGAGAAATGAGCAGTTCTTC
CASSQDSRPLAGGHMRNEQFF
>TRBJ2-3|TRBV4-3|.|.
TGCGCCAGCAGCCAAGATGGGTCGGGGGCGTTTGCACCAGATACGCAGTATTTT
CASSQDGSGAFAPDTQYF
>TRBJ2-7|TRBV2|.|.
TGTGCCAGCAGTGCCCAGACCTACGAGCAGTACTTC
CASSAQTYEQYF
>TRBJ2-7|TRBV11-1|.|.
TGTGCCAGCAGCCCGCGCTATTTGAGACAGGCGAGCGAGCAGTACTTC
CASSPRYLRQASEQYF
>TRBJ2-7|TRBV10-3|.|TRBD1
TGTGCCATCCGGACGGGACAGGGGGGTCACGAGCAGTACTTC
CAIRTGQGGHEQYF
>TRBJ1-5|TRBV28|.|.
TGTGCCAGCAGTCCCGGACAGTTTAGGTCCCAGCATTTT
CASSPGQFRSQHF
>TRBJ1-4|TRBV27|.|TRBD1
TGTGCCAGCAGTTTGCGGGCCAGGGGGTTCGAAAAACTGTTTTTT
CASSLRARGFEKLFF